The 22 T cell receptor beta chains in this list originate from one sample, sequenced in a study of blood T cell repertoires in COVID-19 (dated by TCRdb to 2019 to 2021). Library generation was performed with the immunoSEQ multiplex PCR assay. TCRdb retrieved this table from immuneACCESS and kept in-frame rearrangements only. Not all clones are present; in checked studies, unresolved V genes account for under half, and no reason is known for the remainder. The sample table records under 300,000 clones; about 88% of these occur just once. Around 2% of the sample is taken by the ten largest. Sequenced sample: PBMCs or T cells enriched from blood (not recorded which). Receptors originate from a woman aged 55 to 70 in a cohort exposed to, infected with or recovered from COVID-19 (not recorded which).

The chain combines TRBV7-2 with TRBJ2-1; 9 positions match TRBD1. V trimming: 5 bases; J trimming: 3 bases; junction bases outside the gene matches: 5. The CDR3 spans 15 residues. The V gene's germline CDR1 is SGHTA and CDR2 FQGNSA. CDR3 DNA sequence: TGTGCCAGCAGCGTGGACAGGGGAGGCTACAATGAGCAGTTCTTC. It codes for CASSVDRGGYNEQFF.

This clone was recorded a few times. In nucleotides, the CDR3 is TGTGCCAGCAGCTGGGGGACTAGCGGGAACACCGGGGAGCTGTTTTTT. Encoded protein: CASSWGTSGNTGELFF. This chain connects TRBV5-6 to TRBJ2-2; 11 positions match TRBD2. V lost 3 bases and J lost 1; bases outside the gene matches: 2. The CDR3 has 16 residues. Germline lookup yields CDR1 SGHDT and CDR2 YYEEEE.

CDR3 in DNA: TGTGCCAGCAGCCAAGATCAGGCAGGGAACACTGAAGCTTTCTTT. Protein: CASSQDQAGNTEAFF. This chain connects TRBV3-1 (or the pseudogene TRBV3-2) to TRBJ1-1; D unresolved. Trimming removed 0 bases from V and 1 base from J, with 9 bases in between. This CDR3 comprises 15 residues. Per germline, CDR1 LGHDT and CDR2 YNNKEL (reference sequence).

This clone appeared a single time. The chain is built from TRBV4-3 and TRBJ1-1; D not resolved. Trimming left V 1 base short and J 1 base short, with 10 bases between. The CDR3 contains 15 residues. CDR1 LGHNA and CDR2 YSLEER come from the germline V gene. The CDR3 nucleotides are TGCGCCAGCAGCCAAGGCAGAGGAGGGAACACTGAAGCTTTCTTT. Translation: CASSQGRGGNTEAFF.

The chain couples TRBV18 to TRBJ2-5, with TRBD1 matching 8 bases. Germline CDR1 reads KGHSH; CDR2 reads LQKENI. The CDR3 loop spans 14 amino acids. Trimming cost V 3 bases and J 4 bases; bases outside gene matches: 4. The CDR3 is CASSPDRGRETQYF. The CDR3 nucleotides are TGTGCCAGCTCACCTGACAGGGGTAGAGAGACCCAGTACTTC. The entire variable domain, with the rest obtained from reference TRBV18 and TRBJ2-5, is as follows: NAGVMQNPRHLVRRRGQEARLRCSPMKGHSHVYWYRQLPEEGLKFMVYLQKENIIDESGMPKERFSAEFPKEGPSILRIQQVVRGDSAAYFCASSPDRGRETQYFGPGTRLLVL.

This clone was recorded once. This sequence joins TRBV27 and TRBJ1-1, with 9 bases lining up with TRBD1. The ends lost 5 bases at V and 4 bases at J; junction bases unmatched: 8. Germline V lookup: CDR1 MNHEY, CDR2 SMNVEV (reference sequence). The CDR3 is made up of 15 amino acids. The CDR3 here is CASSTNRGLSTEAFF. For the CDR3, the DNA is TGTGCCAGCAGTACCAACAGGGGGCTGAGCACTGAAGCTTTCTTT.

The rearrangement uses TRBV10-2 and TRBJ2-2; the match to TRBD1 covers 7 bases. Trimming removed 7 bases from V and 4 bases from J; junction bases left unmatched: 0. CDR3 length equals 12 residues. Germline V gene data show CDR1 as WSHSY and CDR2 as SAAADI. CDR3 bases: TGCGCCAGCAAGGGGGCCACCGGGGAGCTGTTTTTT. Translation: CASKGATGELFF.

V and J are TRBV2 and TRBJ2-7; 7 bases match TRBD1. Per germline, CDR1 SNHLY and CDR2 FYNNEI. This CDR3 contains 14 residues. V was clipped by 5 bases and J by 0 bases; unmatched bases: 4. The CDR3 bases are TGTGCCAGCAGTCGACAGGGCAGCTCCTACGAGCAGTACTTC. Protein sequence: CASSRQGSSYEQYF.

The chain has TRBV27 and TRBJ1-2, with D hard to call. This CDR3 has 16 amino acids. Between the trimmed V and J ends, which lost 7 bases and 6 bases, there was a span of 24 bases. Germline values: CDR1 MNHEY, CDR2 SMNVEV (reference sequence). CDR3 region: CASMSWVEGTGNGYTF. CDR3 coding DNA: TGTGCCAGCATGTCCTGGGTGGAGGGAACGGGAAATGGCTACACCTTC.

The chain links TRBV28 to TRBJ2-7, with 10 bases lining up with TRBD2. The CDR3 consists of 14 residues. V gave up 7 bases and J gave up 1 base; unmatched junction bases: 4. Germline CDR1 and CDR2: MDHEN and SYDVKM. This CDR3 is CASIFSGRSYEQYF. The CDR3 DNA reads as TGTGCCAGCATCTTTAGCGGGAGGTCCTACGAGCAGTACTTC.

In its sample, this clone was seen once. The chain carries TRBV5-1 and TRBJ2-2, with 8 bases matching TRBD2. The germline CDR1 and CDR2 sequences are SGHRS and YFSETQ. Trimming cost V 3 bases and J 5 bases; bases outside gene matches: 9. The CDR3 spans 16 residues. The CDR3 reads CASSYRAGVNTGELFF. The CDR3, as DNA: TGCGCCAGCAGCTACCGAGCGGGAGTGAATACCGGGGAGCTGTTTTTT.

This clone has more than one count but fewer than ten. The CDR3 reads CASSSVRSSYNEQFF. CDR3 nucleotides: TGTGCCAGCAGCTCCGTTAGAAGCTCCTACAATGAGCAGTTCTTC. The gene calls are TRBV7-2 and TRBJ2-1, with D uncertain. The V and J ends lost 4 bases and 0 bases respectively, with 10 bases between them. The CDR3 extends over 15 amino acids. Germline-derived CDR1 and CDR2 are SGHTA and FQGNSA.

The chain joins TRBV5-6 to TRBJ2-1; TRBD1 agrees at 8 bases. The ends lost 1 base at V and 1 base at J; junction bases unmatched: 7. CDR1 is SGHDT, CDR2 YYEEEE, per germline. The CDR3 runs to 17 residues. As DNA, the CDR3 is TGTGCCAGCAGCTTGTACCCGGACAGGGAATCCTACAATGAGCAGTTCTTC. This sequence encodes CASSLYPDRESYNEQFF. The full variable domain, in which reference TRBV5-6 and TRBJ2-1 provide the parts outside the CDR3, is DAGVTQSPTHLIKTRGQQVTLRCSPKSGHDTVSWYQQALGQGPQFIFQYYEEEERQRGNFPDRFSGHQFPNYSSELNVNALLLGDSALYLCASSLYPDRESYNEQFFGPGTRLTVL.

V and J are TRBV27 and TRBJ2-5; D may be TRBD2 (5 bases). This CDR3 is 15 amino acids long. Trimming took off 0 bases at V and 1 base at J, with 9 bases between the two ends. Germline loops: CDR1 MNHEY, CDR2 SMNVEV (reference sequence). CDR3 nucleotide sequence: TGTGCCAGCAGTTTATCCGGCAGCGGCCAAGAGACCCAGTACTTC. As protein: CASSLSGSGQETQYF.

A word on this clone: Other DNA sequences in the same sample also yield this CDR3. The CDR3 spells CASRQEGNQPQHF. In nucleotides, the CDR3 is TGTGCCAGCAGACAGGAAGGCAATCAGCCCCAGCATTTT. The gene calls are TRBV2 and TRBJ1-5, with D tentatively TRBD1 (5 bases). Per the germline V gene, CDR1 is SNHLY and CDR2 is FYNNEI. With 6 bases removed from V and 2 bases from J, the gap between germline ends came to 8 bases. The length of the CDR3 is 13 residues.

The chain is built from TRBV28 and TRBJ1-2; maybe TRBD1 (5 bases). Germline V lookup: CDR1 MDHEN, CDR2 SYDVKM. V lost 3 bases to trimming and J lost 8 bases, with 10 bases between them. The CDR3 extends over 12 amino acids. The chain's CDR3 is CASSLAGLGYTF. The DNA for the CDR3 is TGTGCCAGCAGTTTGGCAGGGCTCGGCTACACCTTC.

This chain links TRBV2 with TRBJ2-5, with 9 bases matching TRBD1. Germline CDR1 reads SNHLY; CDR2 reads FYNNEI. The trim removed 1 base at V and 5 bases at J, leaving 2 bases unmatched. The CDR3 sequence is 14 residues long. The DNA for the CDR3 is TGTGCCAGCAGTGAAGGACAGGGGGACGAGACCCAGTACTTC. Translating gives CASSEGQGDETQYF.

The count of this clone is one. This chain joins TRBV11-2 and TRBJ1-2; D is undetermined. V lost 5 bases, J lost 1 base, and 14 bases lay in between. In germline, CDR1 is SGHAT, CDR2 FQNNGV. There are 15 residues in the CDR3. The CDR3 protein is CASSPEGRSNYGYTF. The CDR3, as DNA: TGTGCCAGCAGCCCGGAGGGCAGGAGTAACTATGGCTACACCTTC.

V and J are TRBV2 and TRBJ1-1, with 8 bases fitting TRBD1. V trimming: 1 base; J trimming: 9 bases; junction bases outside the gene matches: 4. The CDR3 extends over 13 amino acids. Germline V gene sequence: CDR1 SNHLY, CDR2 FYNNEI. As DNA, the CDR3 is TGTGCCAGCAGTGAAGGCCCAGGGGGCAAAGCTTTCTTT. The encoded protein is CASSEGPGGKAFF.

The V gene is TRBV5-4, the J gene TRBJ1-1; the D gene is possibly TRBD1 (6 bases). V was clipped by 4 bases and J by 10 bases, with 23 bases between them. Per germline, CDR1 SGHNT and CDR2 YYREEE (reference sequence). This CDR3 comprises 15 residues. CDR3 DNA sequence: TGTGCCAGCAGCCCCTCGAGGGGGAAAAATGGAGTAGCTTTCTTT. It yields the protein CASSPSRGKNGVAFF. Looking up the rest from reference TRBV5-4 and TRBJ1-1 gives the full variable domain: ETGVTQSPTHLIKTRGQQVTLRCSSQSGHNTVSWYQQALGQGPQFIFQYYREEENGRGNFPPRFSGLQFPNYSSELNVNALELDDSALYLCASSPSRGKNGVAFFGQGTRLTVV.

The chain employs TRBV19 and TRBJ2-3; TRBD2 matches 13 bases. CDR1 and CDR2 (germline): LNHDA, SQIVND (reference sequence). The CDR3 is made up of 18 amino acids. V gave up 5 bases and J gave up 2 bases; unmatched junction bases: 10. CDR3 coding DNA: TGTGCCAGTAGTGCAAGACTAGCGGGAGGAGGTCTCACAGATACGCAGTATTTT. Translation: CASSARLAGGGLTDTQYF.

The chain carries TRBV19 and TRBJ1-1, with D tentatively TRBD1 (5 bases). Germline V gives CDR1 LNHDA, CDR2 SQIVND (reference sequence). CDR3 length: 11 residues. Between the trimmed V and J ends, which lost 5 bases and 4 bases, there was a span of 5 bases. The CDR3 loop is CASSQGTEAFF. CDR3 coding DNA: TGTGCCAGTAGTCAGGGCACTGAAGCTTTCTTT.